A single sample is the source of the 26 T cell receptor beta chains below, sequenced in a study of technical replicates of blood from a handful of donors. Sequencing was performed with immunoSEQ multiplex PCR; in TCRdb, only in-frame clones are kept and a portion is missing. The repertoire has about 48,000 clones, more than 85% of them found once; the top ten carry around 4.2%. The sample consisted of PBMCs. The receptors here all came from a human donor in good health. Some clones in this sample may be carry-over from other donors' samples.

The V call is TRBV2, the J call TRBJ1-1; a weak D match, TRBD1 (5 bases). This CDR3 region has 14 residues. V lost 1 base, J lost 4 bases, and 10 bases lay in between. Germline CDR1 reads SNHLY; CDR2 reads FYNNEI. CDR3 amino acids: CASSEGARVTEAFF. The CDR3 DNA reads TGTGCCAGCAGTGAAGGGGCCAGGGTCACTGAAGCTTTCTTT.

The J gene is TRBJ1-2, the V gene TRBV7-8; 9 bases are shared with TRBD1. Trimming cost V 5 bases and J 8 bases; bases outside gene matches: 9. The length of the CDR3 is 14 residues. Germline-derived CDR1 and CDR2 are SGHVS and FQNEAQ. CDR3 sequence reads: CASSPTTGGGGYTF. Here the CDR3 DNA reads TGTGCCAGCAGCCCCACCACAGGGGGCGGCGGCTACACCTTC. The variable domain in full, with the rest retrieved from reference TRBV7-8 and TRBJ1-2, is GAGVSQSPRYKVAKRGQDVALRCDPISGHVSLFWYQQALGQGPEFLTYFQNEAQLDKSGLPSDRFFAERPEGSVSTLKIQRTQQEDSAVYLCASSPTTGGGGYTFGSGTRLTVV.

The rearrangement uses TRBV2 and TRBJ2-7, with a possible D match to TRBD2 (6 bases). V lost 5 bases, J lost 1 base, and 15 bases lay in between. Germline V lookup: CDR1 SNHLY, CDR2 FYNNEI. The CDR3 length is 15 residues. The CDR3 protein is CASSPLLGGSYEQYF. CDR3 nucleotide sequence: TGTGCCAGCAGTCCCTTGTTGGGGGGTTCCTACGAGCAGTACTTC.

The chain couples TRBV7-9 to TRBJ1-1; D gene uncertain. V dropped 4 bases and J dropped 0 bases, with 24 bases sitting between them. The germline V gene encodes CDR1 SEHNR and CDR2 FQNEAQ (reference sequence). The CDR3 is 19 amino acids. CDR3: CASSYPMGPRENMNTEAFF. The CDR3 nucleotides read TGTGCCAGCAGCTACCCAATGGGCCCGAGGGAGAACATGAACACTGAAGCTTTCTTT.

Details on this clone: The same CDR3 is also encoded by other DNA sequences in this sample. The chain employs TRBV7-9 and TRBJ2-7; TRBD2 aligns across 8 bases. The CDR3 totals 15 residues. Germline CDR1 reads SEHNR; CDR2 reads FQNEAQ (reference sequence). After removal of 0 bases from V and 2 bases from J, the junction contained 3 bases not matched to a gene. CDR3 protein: CASSLAAGGTYEQYF. CDR3 in DNA: TGTGCCAGCAGCTTAGCGGCGGGAGGAACCTACGAGCAGTACTTC.

The chain links TRBV7-9 to TRBJ1-1; 11 nucleotides match TRBD1. With V trimmed by 4 bases and J by 4 bases, 5 bases remained unmatched. Germline V gene data show CDR1 as SEHNR and CDR2 as FQNEAQ (reference sequence). This CDR3 contains 15 residues. As DNA, the CDR3 is TGTGCCAGCAGCTGGGACAGGGGGAGCGGCACTGAAGCTTTCTTT. Amino acid sequence: CASSWDRGSGTEAFF.

The rearrangement uses TRBV10-3 and TRBJ2-7, with D unclear. Germline-derived CDR1 and CDR2 are ENHRY and SYGVKD. Trimming removed 6 bases from V and 0 bases from J, with 18 bases in between. There are 16 residues in the CDR3. CDR3 sequence reads: CAISDISEKSSYEQYF. The CDR3 DNA reads TGTGCCATCAGCGATATAAGCGAGAAAAGCTCCTACGAGCAGTACTTC.

This rearrangement joins TRBV5-1 to TRBJ2-3, with D hard to call. The CDR3 totals 14 residues. V was pared by 0 bases and J by 4 bases, with 9 bases between. Germline V gene lookup returns CDR1 SGHRS and CDR2 YFSETQ. The DNA of the CDR3 is TGCGCCAGCAGCTTGGCCGGTTCTGCAGATACGCAGTATTTT. Residues: CASSLAGSADTQYF.

J is TRBJ2-7 and V is TRBV6-5; TRBD1 matches 8 bases. Germline CDR1 and CDR2: MNHEY and SVGAGI. This CDR3 comprises 13 residues. Losses at the gene ends were 7 bases for V and 3 bases for J; bases not matched to a gene: 5. This chain's CDR3 is CASTVGQGYEQYF. The CDR3 DNA sequence: TGTGCCAGCACCGTCGGACAGGGCTACGAGCAGTACTTC.

The chain joins TRBV6-6 to TRBJ1-2, with TRBD1 identical over 8 bases. The ends lost 3 bases at V and 2 bases at J; junction bases unmatched: 2. There are 14 residues in the CDR3. In germline, CDR1 is MNHNY, CDR2 SVGAGI (reference sequence). The CDR3 nucleotides are TGTGCCAGCAGTTATCGGACAGGGAACTATGGCTACACCTTC. Translation gives CASSYRTGNYGYTF.

The chain links TRBV4-1 to TRBJ2-3; D is ambiguous. The CDR3 sequence is 14 residues long. Germline assignment: CDR1 MGHRA and CDR2 YSYEKL. Trimming removed 1 base from V and 3 bases from J, with 8 bases in between. The chain's CDR3 is CASSQATVTDTQYF. CDR3 nucleotide sequence: TGCGCCAGCAGCCAAGCTACCGTGACAGATACGCAGTATTTT.

The rearrangement joins TRBV11-3 to TRBJ2-3, with 12 bases lining up with TRBD2. Germline V gene sequence: CDR1 SGHNT, CDR2 YENEEA. CDR3 length: 17 residues. V gave up 5 bases and J gave up 0 bases; unmatched junction bases: 6. The CDR3 DNA follows: TGTGCCAGCAGCCCCGGACTAGCGGGGACTAGCACAGATACGCAGTATTTT. Its translation is CASSPGLAGTSTDTQYF. The variable domain in full, completed from reference TRBV11-3 and TRBJ2-3, reads EAGVVQSPRYKIIEKKQPVAFWCNPISGHNTLYWYLQNLGQGPELLIRYENEEAVDDSQLPKDRFSAERLKGVDSTLKIQPAELGDSAVYLCASSPGLAGTSTDTQYFGPGTRLTVL.

This sequence joins TRBV2 and TRBJ2-2; maybe TRBD2 (6 bases). Germline values: CDR1 SNHLY, CDR2 FYNNEI. V lost 4 bases, J lost 6 bases, and 18 bases lay in between. This CDR3 spans 16 amino acids. The CDR3 region has the DNA TGTGCCAGCAGTGTCCGGGACGGAAGGAGGGCCGGGGAGCTGTTTTTT. It translates to CASSVRDGRRAGELFF.

The V gene is TRBV7-8, the J gene TRBJ2-7; possible D gene TRBD1, 5 bases. Germline V gene data show CDR1 as SGHVS and CDR2 as FQNEAQ. V gave up 5 bases and J gave up 13 bases, with 24 bases separating them. This CDR3 is 14 amino acids long. This CDR3 is CASSLSLTQPGAYF. CDR3 DNA sequence: TGTGCCAGCAGCCTATCCCTGACACAGCCTGGGGCTTACTTC.

The chain uses TRBV10-3 and TRBJ2-3, with 7 bases lining up with TRBD2. The V and J ends lost 4 bases and 6 bases, in that order; junction bases with no gene match: 10. This CDR3 has 15 residues. In germline, CDR1 is ENHRY, CDR2 SYGVKD. The CDR3 loop is CAISVGQGLRDTQYF. For the CDR3, the DNA is TGTGCCATCAGTGTGGGCCAGGGACTACGGGATACGCAGTATTTT.

The chain recombines TRBV5-1 with TRBJ2-1; TRBD2 agrees at 10 bases. CDR3 length equals 14 residues. Unmatched junction bases numbered 4, after V lost 0 bases and J lost 10 bases. Looked up from germline, CDR1 is SGHRS and CDR2 is YFSETQ. CDR3 amino acids: CASSLGLAGAEQFF. The CDR3 DNA reads TGCGCCAGCAGCTTGGGGCTAGCGGGAGCAGAGCAGTTCTTC.

V gene TRBV5-6 combines with J gene TRBJ2-2; no firm D call. The end of the DNA fits TRBJ1-3 better, so the J call may be wrong. The CDR3 runs 15 residues. CDR1 is SGHDT and CDR2 is YYEEEE in the germline V gene. The CDR3 spells CASSLFGSSGNTIYF. As DNA, the CDR3 is TGTGCCAGCAGCCTCTTCGGGAGCTCTGGAAACACCATATATTTT.

The rearrangement joins TRBV7-8 to TRBJ2-2, with 7 bases lining up with TRBD1. Germline CDR1 is SGHVS and CDR2 is FQNEAQ. There are 15 residues in the CDR3. With 4 bases clipped from V and 4 bases from J, the junction kept 6 bases outside the gene matches. Here the CDR3 reads CASSSDRVATGELFF. As DNA, the CDR3 is TGTGCCAGCAGCTCCGACAGGGTAGCCACCGGGGAGCTGTTTTTT.

The genes are TRBV7-7 and TRBJ1-5; D remains ambiguous. CDR1 and CDR2 from the germline V gene are SSHAT and FNYEAQ (reference sequence). The CDR3 spans 13 residues. The V end was cut by 5 bases, the J end by 6 bases, with 11 bases between. CDR3 sequence: CASSPTAGQPQHF. The CDR3 DNA follows: TGTGCCAGCAGCCCGACTGCGGGTCAGCCCCAGCATTTT.

The count of this clone is one. The chain carries TRBV2 and TRBJ1-1, with D possibly TRBD1 on 6 matching bases. Between the trimmed V and J ends, which lost 7 bases and 1 base, there was a span of 13 bases. The germline V gene encodes CDR1 SNHLY and CDR2 FYNNEI. The CDR3 covers 14 residues. The DNA for the CDR3 is TGTGCCAGCATCTACTCGGGACAGAACACTGAAGCTTTCTTT. Encoded protein: CASIYSGQNTEAFF.

J is TRBJ2-5 and V is TRBV11-2, with a possible D match to TRBD2 (6 bases). Trimming removed 5 bases at V and 1 base at J, with 14 bases between. The length of the CDR3 is 15 residues. Germline assignment: CDR1 SGHAT and CDR2 FQNNGV. CDR3 sequence reads: CASSHTLATQETQYF. Here the CDR3 DNA reads TGTGCCAGCAGCCATACCCTAGCGACCCAAGAGACCCAGTACTTC.

The chain is built from TRBV27 and TRBJ2-7, with 9 bases matching TRBD1. The V gene end was trimmed by 4 bases and the J gene end by 1 base; junction bases not matched to a gene: 5. Germline assignment: CDR1 MNHEY and CDR2 SMNVEV (reference sequence). This CDR3 spans 15 amino acids. CDR3 in amino acids: CASSSFGQGSYEQYF. Written as DNA, the CDR3 is TGTGCCAGCAGTTCCTTCGGACAGGGGTCCTACGAGCAGTACTTC.

The genes are TRBV7-3 and TRBJ2-1; no clear D. This CDR3 has 15 amino acids. CDR1 and CDR2 from the germline V gene are SGHTA and FQGTGA. With 3 bases removed from V and 0 bases from J, the gap between germline ends came to 9 bases. CDR3 residues: CASSFSQASYNEQFF. CDR3 sequence (DNA): TGTGCCAGCAGCTTCAGTCAGGCCTCCTACAATGAGCAGTTCTTC.

The chain links TRBV7-7 to TRBJ2-2; D ambiguous. Germline V gives CDR1 SSHAT, CDR2 FNYEAQ (reference sequence). The CDR3 covers 15 residues. V shed 2 bases and J shed 4 bases, with 11 bases lying between them. The CDR3 coding sequence is TGTGCCAGCAGCTTAACTGTTGCGGTCACCGGGGAGCTGTTTTTT. Translated: CASSLTVAVTGELFF.

CDR3 sequence: CASSLAPAPTGNEQFF. CDR3 DNA sequence: TGTGCCAGCAGCTTAGCACCGGCACCAACGGGAAATGAGCAGTTCTTC. This chain links TRBV7-8 with TRBJ2-1; weak D call: TRBD2 (5 bases). The CDR3 runs to 16 residues. The V gene lost 0 bases and the J gene lost 7 bases, with 16 bases spanning the gap. The germline V gene encodes CDR1 SGHVS and CDR2 FQNEAQ.

The J gene is TRBJ2-5, the V gene TRBV5-1; 13 nucleotides match TRBD2. Per germline, CDR1 SGHRS and CDR2 YFSETQ. This CDR3 comprises 16 residues. With 3 bases clipped from V and 7 bases from J, the junction kept 9 bases outside the gene matches. In nucleotides, the CDR3 is TGCGCCAGCAGCTCCCAGACTAGCGGGGGGCTTGTGACCCAGTACTTC. Translating it yields CASSSQTSGGLVTQYF.